In its sample, the clone carrying this T cell receptor beta chain was seen a few times. All patients reached thyroid surgery having received no treatment beforehand. These data come from a study of metastatic and nonmetastatic thyroid tumors. Per germline, CDR1 MNHEY and CDR2 SVGAGI. The length of the CDR3 is 16 residues. Trimming pared 3 bases from V and 3 bases from J, leaving 15 bases between. Source study methods: Clinicopathological groups of papillary thyroid cancer showed CDR3 differences that were used to build a distant-metastasis classifier. TCRdb re-analyzed the PCR reads using MiXCR. The V and J calls were determined by TCRdb, not by the authors. The table includes approximately 15,000 clones, roughly 24% detected once.

The sample was tumor tissue. The chain couples TRBV6-5 to TRBJ2-1; D might be TRBD2 (6 bases). The clonotype comes from a female donor with papillary thyroid cancer or a benign thyroid nodule (not recorded which). Some clones in this sample may be carry-over from other donors' samples. As DNA, the CDR3 is TGTGCCAGCAGTTATTCACTAGCTAGCTGCTACAATGAGCAGTTCTTC. Its translation: CASSYSLASCYNEQFF.